Each of the 27 T cell receptor beta chains below was sequenced from the same sample in a study of T cells in Graves' hyperthyroidism and ophthalmopathy. Amplification of TCR beta CDR3 regions was performed using RNA transcripts as template. TCR CDR3 regions were first amplified by RT-PCR with HTBI primers. MiXCR, run by TCRdb on the multiplex PCR reads, gives a single entry per CDR3 protein. The sample lists hundreds of thousands of distinct CDR3 sequences; roughly 46% were seen once. Sequencing input: peripheral blood or thyroid tissue (not recorded which). The receptors derive from a woman between 18 and 29 years old with Graves' hyperthyroidism.

Only a few counts were recorded for this clonotype. This chain joins TRBV14 and TRBJ1-3; perhaps TRBD1 as D (5 bases). The CDR3 extends over 13 amino acids. Trimming took 8 bases from V and 5 from J, leaving 13 bases between them. Germline values: CDR1 SGHDN, CDR2 FVKESK. CDR3 region: CASSGTERNTIYF. CDR3 DNA sequence: TGTGCCAGCTCAGGGACGGAACGAAACACCATATATTTT.

The chain has TRBV13 and TRBJ1-3; 7 positions agree with TRBD1. The CDR3 is 17 residues long. The germline gives CDR1 PRHDT, CDR2 FYEKMQ (reference sequence). Trimming cost V 5 bases and J 4 bases; bases outside gene matches: 14. The CDR3, as DNA: TGTGCCAGCAGCCCCCGGTCCAGGGGGAGGTCGGGAAACACCATATATTTT. The encoded protein is CASSPRSRGRSGNTIYF. Combining the CDR3 with reference TRBV13 and TRBJ1-3 gives the whole variable domain AAGVIQSPRHLIKEKRETATLKCYPIPRHDTVYWYQQGPGQDPQFLISFYEKMQSDKGSIPDRFSAQQFSDYHSELNMSSLELGDSALYFCASSPRSRGRSGNTIYFGEGSWLTVV.

This rearrangement joins TRBV24-1 to TRBJ1-1, with a possible D match to TRBD1 (5 bases). The CDR3 sequence is 12 residues long. Germline V CDR1 and CDR2: KGHDR, SFDVKD. Trimming took off 11 bases at V and 7 bases at J, with 16 bases between the two ends. CDR3 DNA: TGTGCCAGCTCAACCGGGACCGATGAAGCTTTCTTT. Translated: CASSTGTDEAFF.

This rearrangement joins TRBV7-2 to TRBJ1-4, with D perhaps TRBD1 (5 bases). The CDR3 sequence is 14 residues long. Trimming stripped 3 bases from V and 5 bases from J, with 10 bases between. The germline V gene encodes CDR1 SGHTA and CDR2 FQGNSA. The CDR3 nucleotides read TGTGCCAGCAGCTTGGGGGACGGCAATGAAAAACTGTTTTTT. This sequence encodes CASSLGDGNEKLFF.

This chain connects TRBV5-1 to TRBJ1-3; D is possibly TRBD1 (6 bases). The CDR3 runs to 16 residues. With 4 bases removed from V and 0 bases from J, the gap between germline ends came to 14 bases. CDR1 is SGHRS and CDR2 is YFSETQ in the germline V gene. The CDR3 loop reads CASSNGGVNSGNTIYF. Here the CDR3 DNA reads TGCGCCAGCAGCAACGGGGGCGTCAACTCTGGAAACACCATATATTTT. Together with reference TRBV5-1 and TRBJ1-3, the CDR3 gives the full variable domain: KAGVTQTPRYLIKTRGQQVTLSCSPISGHRSVSWYQQTPGQGLQFLFEYFSETQRNKGNFPGRFSGRQFSNSRSEMNVSTLELGDSALYLCASSNGGVNSGNTIYFGEGSWLTVV.

This clonotype was observed at least ten times. This rearrangement joins TRBV24-1 to TRBJ1-4; D is undetermined. CDR1 is KGHDR, CDR2 SFDVKD, per germline. Trimming shortened V by 4 bases and J by 8 bases, and 16 bases separated the two germline ends. The CDR3 has 15 amino acids. The CDR3 DNA is TGTGCCACCAGTGACCAACACACGGATGGGGAAAAACTGTTTTTT. This encodes CATSDQHTDGEKLFF.

J is TRBJ2-2 and V is TRBV2, with a weak D call TRBD2 (5 bases). This CDR3 spans 17 amino acids. Trimming removed 6 bases at V and 4 bases at J, with 21 bases between. Germline-derived CDR1 and CDR2 are SNHLY and FYNNEI. CDR3 coding DNA: TGTGCCAGCAGCCAAGATATGCGAGCGGAGTTCACCGGGGAGCTGTTTTTT. Amino acids: CASSQDMRAEFTGELFF.

Regarding this clonotype: The junction and the germline gene differ at one end; a read error may be behind it. The chain uses TRBV7-9 and TRBJ1-2, with 8 bases lining up with TRBD1. Germline values: CDR1 SEHNR, CDR2 FQNEAQ (reference sequence). This CDR3 region has 15 residues. The CDR3 nucleotides are TGTACCAGCAGCTCCCGGACAGGGCCAAACTATGGCTACACCTTC. Translated, it gives CTSSSRTGPNYGYTF.

The chain recombines TRBV11-2 with TRBJ2-3; D not certain. Germline CDR1 is SGHAT and CDR2 is FQNNGV. Trimming removed 3 bases from V and 8 bases from J, with 6 bases in between. CDR3 size: 11 residues. The CDR3 is CASSFEITQYF. The CDR3 nucleotides are TGTGCCAGCAGCTTCGAGATTACGCAGTATTTT.

This clonotype was observed once. The germline gene is not matched at one end of the junction; a read error may be the cause. The V gene is TRBV7-9, the J gene TRBJ1-1, with TRBD1 as a possible D gene (5 bases). CDR1 SEHNR and CDR2 FQNEAQ come from the germline V gene (reference sequence). The length of the CDR3 is 12 residues. As DNA, the CDR3 is TGTGCCAGCAGCTTGACAGAGACTGAAACTTTCTTT. This translates into CASSLTETETFF.

This clonotype was seen many times. The chain's CDR3 is CSVEIGPLYRGYTF. Here the CDR3 DNA reads TGCAGCGTTGAAATAGGACCTCTTTATCGGGGCTACACCTTC. This chain uses TRBV29-1 with TRBJ1-2; D gene unclear. The CDR3 length is 14 residues. Per the germline V gene, CDR1 is SQVTM and CDR2 is ANQGSEA. V was shortened by 2 bases and J by 8 bases, with 18 bases between the two germline ends.

This clonotype was counted ten times or more. The genes are TRBV6-6 and TRBJ2-7; D perhaps matches TRBD1 (6 bases). Germline V gene lookup returns CDR1 MNHNY and CDR2 SVGAGI (reference sequence). The germline V and J ends were trimmed by 4 bases and 0 bases, with 13 bases remaining between them. The CDR3 loop spans 15 amino acids. The CDR3 is CASSSRQANSYEQYF. The CDR3 nucleotides are TGTGCCAGCAGTTCCCGACAGGCAAACTCCTACGAGCAGTACTTC.

As for this clonotype: This sequence may be a read error, since a much larger clone differs from it by one base. The J gene is TRBJ2-7, the V gene TRBV29-1, with 9 bases fitting TRBD1. The CDR3 runs 12 residues. Per the germline V gene, CDR1 is SQVTM and CDR2 is ANQGSEA. J was trimmed by 6 bases and V by 4 bases; bases with no gene match: 4. The CDR3 spells CSVAGGQGEQYF. The CDR3 DNA reads as TGCAGCGTTGCAGGGGGACAGGGCGAGCAGTACTTC.

V and J are TRBV10-3 and TRBJ1-6; 9 nucleotides agree with TRBD1. This CDR3 has 15 amino acids. Per germline, CDR1 ENHRY and CDR2 SYGVKD. V lost 7 bases, J lost 8 bases, and 9 bases stayed unmatched. The chain's CDR3 is CAITEGTGPHSPLHF. The CDR3 DNA sequence: TGTGCCATCACCGAAGGGACAGGGCCGCATTCACCCCTCCACTTT.

This clonotype appeared a few times. This chain connects TRBV7-9 to TRBJ1-2; tentatively, D is TRBD1 (5 bases). The CDR3 has 15 residues. Trimming left V 5 bases short and J 3 bases short, with 16 bases between. Germline CDR1 is SEHNR and CDR2 is FQNEAQ (reference sequence). In DNA form, the CDR3 reads TGTGCCAGCAGCCAAGCGGGGGGGTTGGACTATGGCTACACCTTC. This encodes CASSQAGGLDYGYTF.

The V call is TRBV20-1, the J call TRBJ2-7; D possibly corresponds to TRBD1 (6 bases). The CDR3 contains 14 residues. Between the trimmed V and J ends, which lost 5 bases and 3 bases, there was a span of 17 bases. CDR1 and CDR2 from the germline V gene are DFQATT and SNEGSKA (reference sequence). The CDR3: CSAVSGVGFYEQYF. CDR3 nucleotide sequence: TGCAGTGCTGTCTCAGGGGTAGGATTCTACGAGCAGTACTTC.

This sequence joins TRBV29-1 and TRBJ2-2; D possibly corresponds to TRBD1 (5 bases). This CDR3 has 13 amino acids. CDR1 and CDR2 (germline): SQVTM, ANQGSEA. Trimming cost V 8 bases and J 4 bases, with 14 bases left between them. In DNA, the CDR3 is TGCAGCACTCAGGGTGTGACCACCGGGGAGCTGTTTTTT. This gives the protein CSTQGVTTGELFF.

This chain uses TRBV7-9 with TRBJ1-1; 8 nucleotides match TRBD1. V gave up 2 bases and J gave up 5 bases; unmatched junction bases: 13. The CDR3 spans 17 residues. The germline V gene encodes CDR1 SEHNR and CDR2 FQNEAQ (reference sequence). The CDR3 region has the DNA TGTGCCAGCAGCTTAACCCGGATTGACAGGGGCGGAACTGAAGCTTTCTTT. Its protein is CASSLTRIDRGGTEAFF.

The chain recombines TRBV15 with TRBJ1-2; D unresolved. The CDR3 runs to 13 residues. Per the germline V gene, CDR1 is LNHNV and CDR2 is YYDKDF (reference sequence). Between the trimmed V and J ends, which lost 5 bases and 8 bases, there was a span of 15 bases. The CDR3 DNA is TGTGCCACCAGCTCTGGACCTAGCCGGGGCTACACCTTC. Translated: CATSSGPSRGYTF.

CDR3 coding DNA: TGTGCCACCAGCAGAGGTGGGACAGGGGAAGAGACCCAGTACTTC. Its protein product is CATSRGGTGEETQYF. The chain carries TRBV15 and TRBJ2-5, with 10 bases that match TRBD1. V gave up 1 base and J gave up 3 bases; unmatched junction bases: 2. Germline V lookup: CDR1 LNHNV, CDR2 YYDKDF (reference sequence). The CDR3 runs 15 residues.

The gene calls are TRBV19 and TRBJ2-7, with 8 bases lining up with TRBD1. After removal of 7 bases from V and 0 bases from J, the junction contained 8 bases not matched to a gene. The V gene's germline CDR1 is LNHDA and CDR2 SQIVND (reference sequence). The CDR3 totals 15 residues. CDR3 sequence: CASKRQGQDSYEQYF. DNA for the CDR3: TGTGCCAGTAAGCGGCAGGGACAGGACTCCTACGAGCAGTACTTC.

This chain uses TRBV14 with TRBJ1-2; no clear D gene. V was shortened by 0 bases and J by 4 bases, with 15 bases between the two germline ends. Germline V CDR1 and CDR2: SGHDN, FVKESK. This CDR3 spans 16 amino acids. The CDR3 here is CASSQDLLYKGYGYTF. CDR3 in DNA: TGTGCCAGCAGCCAAGACCTGCTATACAAGGGCTATGGCTACACCTTC.

This clonotype was found many times. The chain links TRBV7-9 to TRBJ2-7; D is unresolved. V lost 1 base to trimming and J lost 4 bases, with 5 bases between them. CDR3 length equals 12 residues. The germline V gene has CDR1 SEHNR and CDR2 FQNEAQ (reference sequence). The CDR3 DNA follows: TGTGCCAGCAGCTTAGAGGCTTACGAGCAGTACTTC. Residues: CASSLEAYEQYF.

This clonotype came up a few times. The CDR3 protein is CASSRTPYTEAFF. In nucleotides, the CDR3 is TGTGCCAGCAGTCGGACACCATACACTGAAGCTTTCTTT. The chain uses TRBV12-3 or TRBV12-4 and TRBJ1-1; tentative D call: TRBD1 (5 bases). CDR3 length: 13 amino acids. V lost 5 bases, J lost 3 bases, and 10 bases lay in between.

The gene calls are TRBV2 and TRBJ2-5; 8 bases are a match to TRBD1. V was clipped by 7 bases and J by 1 base; unmatched bases: 5. The CDR3 totals 14 residues. Germline V gene data show CDR1 as SNHLY and CDR2 as FYNNEI. DNA of the CDR3: TGTGCCAGCACAACCGGGACAGGCCAAGAGACCCAGTACTTC. It encodes CASTTGTGQETQYF.

This clonotype was picked up many times. This chain links TRBV29-1 with TRBJ2-1; 12 bases match TRBD1. The ends lost 4 bases at V and 7 bases at J; junction bases unmatched: 5. Germline CDR1 SQVTM, CDR2 ANQGSEA. This CDR3 has 14 residues. The CDR3 reads CSVVPGQGANEQFF. The DNA for the CDR3 is TGCAGCGTTGTCCCGGGACAGGGGGCAAATGAGCAGTTCTTC.

The gene calls are TRBV19 and TRBJ1-6; possibly TRBD1 for D (5 bases). V dropped 1 base and J dropped 13 bases, with 8 bases sitting between them. The CDR3 sequence is 12 residues long. The V gene's germline CDR1 is LNHDA and CDR2 SQIVND (reference sequence). The CDR3 sequence is CASSIGGGPLHF. The CDR3, as DNA: TGTGCCAGTAGTATAGGGGGCGGCCCCCTCCACTTT.